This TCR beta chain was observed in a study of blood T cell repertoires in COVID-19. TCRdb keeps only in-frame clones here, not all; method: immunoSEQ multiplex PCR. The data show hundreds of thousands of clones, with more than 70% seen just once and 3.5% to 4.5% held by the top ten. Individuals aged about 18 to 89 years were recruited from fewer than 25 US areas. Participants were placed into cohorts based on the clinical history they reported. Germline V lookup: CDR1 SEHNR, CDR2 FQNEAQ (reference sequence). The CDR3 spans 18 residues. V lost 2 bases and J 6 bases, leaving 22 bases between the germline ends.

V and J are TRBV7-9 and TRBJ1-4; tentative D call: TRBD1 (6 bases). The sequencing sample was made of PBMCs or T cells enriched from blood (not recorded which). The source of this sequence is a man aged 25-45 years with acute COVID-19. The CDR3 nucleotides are TGTGCCAGCAGCTTAAATGTCCGCGGGGGCAGTCGGGATGAAAAACTGTTTTTT. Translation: CASSLNVRGGSRDEKLFF.